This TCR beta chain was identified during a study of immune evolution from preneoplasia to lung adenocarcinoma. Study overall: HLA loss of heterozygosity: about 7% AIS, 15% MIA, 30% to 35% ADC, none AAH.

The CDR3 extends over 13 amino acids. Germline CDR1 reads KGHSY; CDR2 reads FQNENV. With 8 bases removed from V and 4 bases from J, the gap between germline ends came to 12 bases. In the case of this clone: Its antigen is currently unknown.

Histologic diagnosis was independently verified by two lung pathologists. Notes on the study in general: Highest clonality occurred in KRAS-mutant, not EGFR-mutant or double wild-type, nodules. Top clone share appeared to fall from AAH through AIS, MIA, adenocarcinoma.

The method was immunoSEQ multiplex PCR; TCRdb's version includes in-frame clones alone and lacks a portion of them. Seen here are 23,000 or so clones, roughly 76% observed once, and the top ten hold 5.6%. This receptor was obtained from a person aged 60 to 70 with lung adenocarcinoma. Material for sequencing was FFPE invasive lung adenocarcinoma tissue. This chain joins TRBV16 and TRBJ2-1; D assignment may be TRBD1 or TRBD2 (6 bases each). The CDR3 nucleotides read TGTGCCAGCCGCCGGGGGCATTACAATGAGCAGTTCTTC. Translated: CASRRGHYNEQFF.